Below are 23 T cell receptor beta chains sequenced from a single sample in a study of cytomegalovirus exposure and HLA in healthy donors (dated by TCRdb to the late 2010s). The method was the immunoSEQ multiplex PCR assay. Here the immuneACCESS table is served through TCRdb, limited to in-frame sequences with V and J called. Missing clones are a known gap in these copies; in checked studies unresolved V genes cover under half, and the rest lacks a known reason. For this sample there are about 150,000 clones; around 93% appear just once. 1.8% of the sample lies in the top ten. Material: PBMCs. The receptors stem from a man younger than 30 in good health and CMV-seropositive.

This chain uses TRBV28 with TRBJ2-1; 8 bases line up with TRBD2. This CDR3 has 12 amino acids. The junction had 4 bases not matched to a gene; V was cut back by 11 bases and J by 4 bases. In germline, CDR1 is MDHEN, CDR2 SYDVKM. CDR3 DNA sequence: TGTGCCCTGAGCGGGAGTTACAATGAGCAGTTCTTC. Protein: CALSGSYNEQFF.

The CDR3 DNA sequence: TGCGCCAGCAGCTCGGGACTACGGATCGCCTACAATGAGCAGTTCTTC. It yields the protein CASSSGLRIAYNEQFF. V usage is TRBV5-1 and J usage is TRBJ2-1; the match to TRBD2 covers 7 bases. The CDR3 is 16 residues long. Trimming removed 3 bases from V and 2 bases from J; junction bases left unmatched: 8. Germline lookup yields CDR1 SGHRS and CDR2 YFSETQ.

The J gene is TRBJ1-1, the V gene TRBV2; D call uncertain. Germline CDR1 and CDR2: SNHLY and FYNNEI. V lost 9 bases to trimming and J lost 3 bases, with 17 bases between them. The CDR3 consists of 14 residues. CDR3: CASIRPHEDTEAFF. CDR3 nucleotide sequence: TGTGCCAGTATTCGTCCCCATGAGGACACTGAAGCTTTCTTT.

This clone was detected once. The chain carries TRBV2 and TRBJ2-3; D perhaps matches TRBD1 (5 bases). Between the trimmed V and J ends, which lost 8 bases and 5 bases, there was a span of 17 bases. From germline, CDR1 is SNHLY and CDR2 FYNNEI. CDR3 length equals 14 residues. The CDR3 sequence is CASFGLLRGDTQYF. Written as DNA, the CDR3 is TGTGCCAGCTTCGGGCTCTTAAGGGGAGATACGCAGTATTTT.

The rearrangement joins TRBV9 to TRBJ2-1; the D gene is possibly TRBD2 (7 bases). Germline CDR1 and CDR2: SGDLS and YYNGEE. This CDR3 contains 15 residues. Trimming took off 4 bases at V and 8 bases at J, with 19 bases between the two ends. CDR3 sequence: CASSPRTSGGHEQFF. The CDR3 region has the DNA TGTGCCAGCAGCCCACGGACCTCCGGGGGGCATGAGCAGTTCTTC.

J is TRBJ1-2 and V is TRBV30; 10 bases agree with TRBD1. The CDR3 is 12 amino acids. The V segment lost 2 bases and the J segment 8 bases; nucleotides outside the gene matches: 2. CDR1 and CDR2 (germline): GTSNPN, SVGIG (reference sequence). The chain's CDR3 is CAWSPGQGGYTF. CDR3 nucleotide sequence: TGTGCCTGGAGTCCGGGACAGGGGGGCTACACCTTC. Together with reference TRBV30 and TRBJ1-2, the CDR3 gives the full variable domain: SQTIHQWPATLVQPVGSPLSLECTVEGTSNPNLYWYRQAAGRGLQLLFYSVGIGQISSEVPQNLSASRPQDRQFILSSKKLLLSDSGFYLCAWSPGQGGYTFGSGTRLTVV.

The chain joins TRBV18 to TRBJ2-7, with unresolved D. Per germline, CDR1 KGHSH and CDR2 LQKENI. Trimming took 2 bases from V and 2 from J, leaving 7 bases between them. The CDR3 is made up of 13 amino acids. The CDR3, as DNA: TGTGCCAGCTCACCAGCAGTGACCTACGAGCAGTACTTC. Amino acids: CASSPAVTYEQYF.

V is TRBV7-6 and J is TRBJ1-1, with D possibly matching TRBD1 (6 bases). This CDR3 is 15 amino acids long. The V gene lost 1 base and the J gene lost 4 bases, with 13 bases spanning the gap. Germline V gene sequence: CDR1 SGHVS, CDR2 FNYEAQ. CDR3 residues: CASSLEGERSTEAFF. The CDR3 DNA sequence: TGTGCCAGCAGCTTAGAGGGGGAGAGGAGCACTGAAGCTTTCTTT.

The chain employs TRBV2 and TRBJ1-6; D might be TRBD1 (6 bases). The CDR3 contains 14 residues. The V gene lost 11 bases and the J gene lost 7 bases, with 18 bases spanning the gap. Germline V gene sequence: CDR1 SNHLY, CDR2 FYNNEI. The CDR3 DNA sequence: TGTGCCGCAGAGGGGGGGAACGCAAATTCACCCCTCCACTTT. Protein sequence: CAAEGGNANSPLHF.

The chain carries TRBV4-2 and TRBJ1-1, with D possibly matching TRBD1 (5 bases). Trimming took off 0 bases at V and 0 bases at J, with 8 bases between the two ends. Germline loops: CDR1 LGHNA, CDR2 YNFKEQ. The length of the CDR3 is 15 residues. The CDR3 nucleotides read TGTGCCAGCAGCCAAGATCGGGGGGTGAACACTGAAGCTTTCTTT. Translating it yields CASSQDRGVNTEAFF.

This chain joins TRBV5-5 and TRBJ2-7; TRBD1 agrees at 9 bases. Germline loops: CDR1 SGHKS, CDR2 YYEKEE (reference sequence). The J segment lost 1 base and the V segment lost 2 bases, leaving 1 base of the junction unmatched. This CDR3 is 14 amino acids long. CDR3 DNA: TGTGCCAGCAGCTTCGGACAGGGGTCCTACGAGCAGTACTTC. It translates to CASSFGQGSYEQYF.

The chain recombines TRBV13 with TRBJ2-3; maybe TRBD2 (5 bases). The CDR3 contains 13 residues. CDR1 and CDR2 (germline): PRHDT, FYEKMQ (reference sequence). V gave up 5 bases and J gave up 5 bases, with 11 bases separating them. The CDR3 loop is CASSPGNGDTQYF. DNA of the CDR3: TGTGCCAGCAGCCCGGGGAACGGAGATACGCAGTATTTT.

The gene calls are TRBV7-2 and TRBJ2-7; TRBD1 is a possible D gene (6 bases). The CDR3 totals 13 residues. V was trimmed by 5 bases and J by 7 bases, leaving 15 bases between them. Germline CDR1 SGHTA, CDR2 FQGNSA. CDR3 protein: CASSTDRRGEQYF. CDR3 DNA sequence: TGTGCCAGCAGCACCGACAGGCGAGGGGAGCAGTACTTC.

The CDR3 DNA follows: TGTGCCAGCAGCGTAGATGGGACTTTCTATGGCTACACCTTC. Amino acid sequence: CASSVDGTFYGYTF. The chain uses TRBV9 and TRBJ1-2; perhaps TRBD1 as D (5 bases). V was pared by 0 bases and J by 4 bases, with 10 bases between. This CDR3 has 14 amino acids. Germline V gene sequence: CDR1 SGDLS, CDR2 YYNGEE.

The CDR3, as DNA: TGTGCCAGCAGTGACTCGACAGGCACAGATACGCAGTATTTT. The encoded protein is CASSDSTGTDTQYF. The rearrangement uses TRBV6-4 and TRBJ2-3; D possibly corresponds to TRBD1 (5 bases). Trimming removed 0 bases at V and 1 base at J, with 5 bases between. Germline V gene sequence: CDR1 MRHNA, CDR2 SNTAGT. This CDR3 has 14 amino acids.

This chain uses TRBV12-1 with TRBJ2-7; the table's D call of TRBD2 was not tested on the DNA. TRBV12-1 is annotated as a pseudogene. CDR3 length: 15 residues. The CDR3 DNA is TGTGCCAGCAGCCCCGGGACTAGCGGGGCCTACGAGCAGTACTTC. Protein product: CASSPGTSGAYEQYF.

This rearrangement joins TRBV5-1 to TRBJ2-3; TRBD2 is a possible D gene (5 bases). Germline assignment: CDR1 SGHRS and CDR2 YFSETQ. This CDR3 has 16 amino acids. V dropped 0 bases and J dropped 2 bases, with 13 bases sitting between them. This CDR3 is CASSLDRGGATDTQYF. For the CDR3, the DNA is TGCGCCAGCAGCTTGGACCGCGGAGGAGCCACAGATACGCAGTATTTT.

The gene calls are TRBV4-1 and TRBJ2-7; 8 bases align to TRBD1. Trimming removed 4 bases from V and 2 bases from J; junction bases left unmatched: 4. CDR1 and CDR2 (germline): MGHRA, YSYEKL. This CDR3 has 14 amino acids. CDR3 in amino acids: CASSRQGSAYEQYF. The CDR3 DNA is TGCGCCAGCAGCCGACAGGGGTCCGCCTACGAGCAGTACTTC.

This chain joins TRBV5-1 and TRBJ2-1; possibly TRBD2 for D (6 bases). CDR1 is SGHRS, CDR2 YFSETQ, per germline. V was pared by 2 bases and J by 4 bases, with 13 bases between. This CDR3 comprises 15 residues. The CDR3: CASSLLRDGYNEQFF. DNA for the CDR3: TGCGCCAGCAGCTTATTGCGGGATGGGTACAATGAGCAGTTCTTC.

In DNA, the CDR3 is TGTGCCAGTAGTATAGGACAGGGGAGCATGAACACTGAAGCTTTCTTT. As protein: CASSIGQGSMNTEAFF. The chain recombines TRBV19 with TRBJ1-1, with TRBD1 matching 8 bases. The CDR3 runs to 16 residues. From germline, CDR1 is LNHDA and CDR2 SQIVND (reference sequence). V shed 1 base, J shed 0 bases, and the junction held 4 bases outside the gene matches.

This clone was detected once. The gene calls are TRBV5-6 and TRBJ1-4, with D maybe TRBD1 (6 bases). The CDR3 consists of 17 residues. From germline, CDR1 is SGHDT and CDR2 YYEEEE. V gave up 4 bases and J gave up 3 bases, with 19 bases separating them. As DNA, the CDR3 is TGTGCCAGCAGCAAGACCTCCAGGCGGGGGCCTAATGAAAAACTGTTTTTT. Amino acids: CASSKTSRRGPNEKLFF.

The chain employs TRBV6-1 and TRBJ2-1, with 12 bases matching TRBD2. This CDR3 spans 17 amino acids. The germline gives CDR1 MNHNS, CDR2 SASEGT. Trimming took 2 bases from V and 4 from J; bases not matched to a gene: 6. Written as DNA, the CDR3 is TGTGCCAGCAGTGAACGACTAGCGGGAGATGGGTACAATGAGCAGTTCTTC. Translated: CASSERLAGDGYNEQFF.

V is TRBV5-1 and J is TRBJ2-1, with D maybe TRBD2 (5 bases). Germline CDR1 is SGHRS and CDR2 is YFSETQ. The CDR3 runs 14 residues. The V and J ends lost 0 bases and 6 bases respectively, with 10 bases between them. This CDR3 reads CASSLGASSNEQFF. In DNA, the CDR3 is TGCGCCAGCAGCTTGGGAGCTAGCTCCAATGAGCAGTTCTTC.